The 27 T cell receptor beta chains below come from one sample, sequenced in a study of cytomegalovirus exposure and HLA in healthy donors. PCR used 60 Vbeta primers and 13 Jbeta primers. The method was immunoSEQ multiplex PCR; TCRdb's version includes in-frame clones alone and lacks a portion of them. Among 46,000 or so clones listed, roughly 64% were seen once. Source material: PBMCs. These receptors were obtained from a man in his fifties or sixties in good health and CMV-seropositive.

This clone was detected only a few times. V and J are TRBV20-1 and TRBJ1-2, with D possibly matching TRBD1 (5 bases). The germline CDR1 and CDR2 sequences are DFQATT and SNEGSKA (reference sequence). V lost 6 bases, J lost 6 bases, and 11 bases lay in between. CDR3 length: 11 amino acids. The CDR3 region has the DNA TGCAGTGCCCAAGGGGTTAATGGCTACACCTTC. Amino acid sequence: CSAQGVNGYTF.

V and J are TRBV15 and TRBJ1-5; the D gene is possibly TRBD1 (5 bases). Trimming pared 0 bases from V and 3 bases from J, leaving 9 bases between. This CDR3 comprises 15 residues. Germline CDR1 is LNHNV and CDR2 is YYDKDF (reference sequence). The DNA of the CDR3 is TGTGCCACCAGCAGAGATCTGGGGCCCAATCAGCCCCAGCATTTT. As protein: CATSRDLGPNQPQHF.

The V call is TRBV6-6, the J call TRBJ1-5, with TRBD1 as a possible D gene (5 bases). V shed 1 base and J shed 5 bases, with 6 bases lying between them. CDR1 and CDR2 (germline): MNHNY, SVGAGI (reference sequence). There are 13 residues in the CDR3. The CDR3 spells CASSYLGDQPQHF. The CDR3 DNA follows: TGTGCCAGCAGTTACTTAGGGGATCAGCCCCAGCATTTT.

The chain couples TRBV6-5 to TRBJ2-7; TRBD1 matches at 9 bases. The CDR3 has 15 amino acids. Looked up from germline, CDR1 is MNHEY and CDR2 is SVGAGI. V trimming: 6 bases; J trimming: 5 bases; junction bases outside the gene matches: 11. CDR3 loop: CASSAEGDRVDEQYF. CDR3 bases: TGTGCCAGCAGCGCCGAGGGGGACAGGGTCGACGAGCAGTACTTC.

The gene calls are TRBV4-2 and TRBJ1-5; weak D call: TRBD1 (5 bases). Germline V gene lookup returns CDR1 LGHNA and CDR2 YNFKEQ. The V end was cut by 0 bases, the J end by 7 bases, with 13 bases between. There are 15 residues in the CDR3. The DNA of the CDR3 is TGTGCCAGCAGCCAAGATGGAGGGGTGGGCCAGCCCCAGCATTTT. As protein: CASSQDGGVGQPQHF.

The chain employs TRBV6-5 and TRBJ2-1; 7 bases are shared with TRBD2. After removal of 3 bases from V and 7 bases from J, the junction contained 12 bases not matched to a gene. The CDR3 sequence is 16 residues long. CDR1 MNHEY and CDR2 SVGAGI come from the germline V gene. The CDR3 reads CASSYGGRAAGNEQFF. In nucleotides, the CDR3 is TGTGCCAGCAGTTATGGTGGGAGGGCGGCGGGGAATGAGCAGTTCTTC.

The chain has TRBV6-5 and TRBJ2-7, with 8 bases identical to TRBD1. V trimming: 6 bases; J trimming: 5 bases; junction bases outside the gene matches: 6. CDR1 and CDR2 from the germline V gene are MNHEY and SVGAGI. The CDR3 extends over 13 amino acids. The DNA for the CDR3 is TGTGCCAGCAGCAGACAGGGGTTTGACGAGCAGTACTTC. Residues: CASSRQGFDEQYF.

There are a few counts of this clone. The rearrangement joins TRBV29-1 to TRBJ2-1; 13 nucleotides agree with TRBD2. This CDR3 has 15 amino acids. V trimming: 5 bases; J trimming: 7 bases; junction bases outside the gene matches: 8. CDR1 SQVTM and CDR2 ANQGSEA come from the germline V gene. The CDR3 coding sequence is TGCAGCGTTACTAGCGGGAGGGCCTGGTTTAATGAGCAGTTCTTC. Residues: CSVTSGRAWFNEQFF.

The chain uses TRBV7-8 and TRBJ2-5, with a weak D call TRBD1 (6 bases). V was pared by 6 bases and J by 1 base, with 18 bases between. Germline V lookup: CDR1 SGHVS, CDR2 FQNEAQ. This CDR3 is built from 16 residues. Here the CDR3 DNA reads TGTGCCAGCAGTTATAGGACAGCACCCCTCCAAGAGACCCAGTACTTC. Translating it yields CASSYRTAPLQETQYF.

The rearrangement joins TRBV19 to TRBJ2-3; 11 positions agree with TRBD2. V shed 6 bases and J 4 bases; nucleotides not matched to a gene: 9. This CDR3 comprises 16 residues. Germline-derived CDR1 and CDR2 are LNHDA and SQIVND (reference sequence). This CDR3 reads CASSGQTSGSSDTQYF. CDR3 sequence (DNA): TGTGCCAGTAGCGGACAAACTAGCGGGAGCTCAGATACGCAGTATTTT.

This clone was seen just once. The chain combines TRBV6-6 with TRBJ2-3; 8 nucleotides align to TRBD2. Germline trimming cut 10 bases from V and 2 bases from J; bases unmatched to any gene: 11. CDR1 MNHNY and CDR2 SVGAGI come from the germline V gene (reference sequence). The CDR3 is made up of 15 amino acids. The CDR3 region has the DNA TGTGCCACCCAATCAGCGGGAGCCGACACAGATACGCAGTATTTT. Translating gives CATQSAGADTDTQYF.

This clone appeared a single time. The gene calls are TRBV4-1 and TRBJ1-1; D uncertain. The V end lost 1 base, the J end lost 1 base, and 10 bases lay between the germline ends. Per the germline V gene, CDR1 is MGHRA and CDR2 is YSYEKL. There are 15 residues in the CDR3. The CDR3 is CASSQVAASNTEAFF. The CDR3 region has the DNA TGCGCCAGCAGCCAAGTGGCGGCCTCGAACACTGAAGCTTTCTTT.

This clone was observed a handful of times. The chain has TRBV7-2 and TRBJ2-7; D unclear. The ends were cut back, 4 bases at V and 0 bases at J, with 7 bases in the middle. This CDR3 is 13 amino acids long. The germline CDR1 and CDR2 sequences are SGHTA and FQGNSA. For the CDR3, the DNA is TGTGCCAGCAGCTGGGCCGGCTCCTACGAGCAGTACTTC. Its protein product is CASSWAGSYEQYF.

The rearrangement joins TRBV4-1 to TRBJ2-4; no clear D. Germline CDR1 and CDR2: MGHRA and YSYEKL. This CDR3 contains 14 residues. Trimming stripped 1 base from V and 4 bases from J, with 8 bases between. In nucleotides, the CDR3 is TGCGCCAGCAGCCAAGTTGGCCAGAAAAACATTCAGTACTTC. This sequence encodes CASSQVGQKNIQYF.

The chain combines TRBV19 with TRBJ1-1; D may be TRBD1 (5 bases). The CDR3 length is 14 residues. From germline, CDR1 is LNHDA and CDR2 SQIVND (reference sequence). The ends were cut back, 5 bases at V and 0 bases at J, with 10 bases in the middle. The CDR3 DNA sequence: TGTGCCAGTAGTGACACAGGCATGAACACTGAAGCTTTCTTT. Protein: CASSDTGMNTEAFF.

The genes are TRBV7-6 and TRBJ2-1; 8 bases align to TRBD2. The germline V gene has CDR1 SGHVS and CDR2 FNYEAQ. This CDR3 is built from 14 residues. With 4 bases clipped from V and 9 bases from J, the junction kept 8 bases outside the gene matches. This CDR3 reads CASSSGTSTSEQFF. DNA for the CDR3: TGTGCCAGCAGCTCCGGGACTAGTACGTCTGAGCAGTTCTTC.

The CDR3 DNA reads TGCGCCAGCAGCTCTACAGGGGGCGGAGAGACCCAGTACTTC. The encoded protein is CASSSTGGGETQYF. V gene TRBV5-1 combines with J gene TRBJ2-5, with TRBD1 identical over 9 bases. V dropped 3 bases and J dropped 4; count of bases not matched to a gene: 4. The CDR3 length is 14 residues. Per the germline V gene, CDR1 is SGHRS and CDR2 is YFSETQ.

The chain uses TRBV5-1 and TRBJ1-6; 8 bases are shared with TRBD1. This CDR3 has 17 residues. Losses at the gene ends were 4 bases for V and 6 bases for J; bases not matched to a gene: 12. Germline V gene data show CDR1 as SGHRS and CDR2 as YFSETQ. The CDR3 DNA is TGCGCCAGCAGCGAGATCCCAACAGGGGGACGTAATTCACCCCTCCACTTT. Its translation: CASSEIPTGGRNSPLHF.

The chain is built from TRBV5-4 and TRBJ1-2; unclear D gene. The germline gives CDR1 SGHNT, CDR2 YYREEE (reference sequence). The CDR3 length is 15 residues. The germline V and J ends were trimmed by 0 bases and 1 base, with 10 bases remaining between them. This chain's CDR3 is CASSLEVAYNYGYTF. The CDR3 DNA follows: TGTGCCAGCAGCTTGGAGGTAGCCTATAACTATGGCTACACCTTC. Using reference TRBV5-4 and TRBJ1-2 for the parts outside the CDR3, the full variable domain is ETGVTQSPTHLIKTRGQQVTLRCSSQSGHNTVSWYQQALGQGPQFIFQYYREEENGRGNFPPRFSGLQFPNYSSELNVNALELDDSALYLCASSLEVAYNYGYTFGSGTRLTVV.

The J gene is TRBJ1-5, the V gene TRBV19; unclear D gene. CDR3 size: 16 residues. The germline CDR1 and CDR2 sequences are LNHDA and SQIVND (reference sequence). With 2 bases removed from V and 5 bases from J, the gap between germline ends came to 16 bases. CDR3 loop: CASSIPTRVRDQPQHF. For the CDR3, the DNA is TGTGCCAGTAGTATACCTACGAGGGTTCGGGATCAGCCCCAGCATTTT.

The chain has TRBV7-2 and TRBJ1-2, with TRBD1 as a possible D gene (5 bases). Looked up from germline, CDR1 is SGHTA and CDR2 is FQGNSA. Trimming removed 0 bases from V and 8 bases from J, with 19 bases in between. The CDR3 spans 16 residues. CDR3 protein: CASSLATIRQSWGYTF. Here the CDR3 DNA reads TGTGCCAGCAGCTTAGCCACCATACGACAGTCTTGGGGCTACACCTTC.

This chain uses TRBV10-3 with TRBJ2-1, with D possibly matching TRBD2 (6 bases). The CDR3 loop spans 15 amino acids. Trimming took off 6 bases at V and 0 bases at J, with 12 bases between the two ends. Per the germline V gene, CDR1 is ENHRY and CDR2 is SYGVKD. CDR3: CAISGYGSSYNEQFF. The CDR3 coding sequence is TGTGCCATCAGCGGTTACGGGAGCTCCTACAATGAGCAGTTCTTC.

This chain connects TRBV19 to TRBJ2-3; no firm D call. CDR1 is LNHDA, CDR2 SQIVND, per germline (reference sequence). This CDR3 is 12 amino acids long. Trimming pared 7 bases from V and 6 bases from J, leaving 11 bases between. Written as DNA, the CDR3 is TGTGCCAGTATGGGCCCTGGGGATACGCAGTATTTT. Its protein is CASMGPGDTQYF.

The chain joins TRBV5-1 to TRBJ2-5; 13 bases agree with TRBD2. Germline lookup yields CDR1 SGHRS and CDR2 YFSETQ. The CDR3 runs 16 residues. The trim removed 0 bases at V and 2 bases at J, leaving 1 base unmatched. The CDR3 is CASSLGLAGGQETQYF. The CDR3 bases are TGCGCCAGCAGCTTGGGACTAGCGGGAGGTCAAGAGACCCAGTACTTC.

This clone showed up just once. The V call is TRBV4-1, the J call TRBJ1-5; 9 nucleotides agree with TRBD1. In germline, CDR1 is MGHRA, CDR2 YSYEKL. The CDR3 has 15 residues. The V gene end was trimmed by 1 base and the J gene end by 3 bases; junction bases not matched to a gene: 1. In nucleotides, the CDR3 is TGCGCCAGCAGCCAAGGGGACAGGGCCAATCAGCCCCAGCATTTT. Translating it yields CASSQGDRANQPQHF.

Only a few counts were recorded for this clone. The V and J genes are TRBV11-2 and TRBJ1-4; 9 positions match TRBD1. CDR3 length: 15 amino acids. V was pared by 5 bases and J by 7 bases, with 8 bases of the junction left unmatched. From germline, CDR1 is SGHAT and CDR2 FQNNGV. This CDR3 reads CASSQQQGAREKLFF. As DNA, the CDR3 is TGTGCCAGCAGCCAACAACAGGGGGCGCGTGAAAAACTGTTTTTT.

The V gene is TRBV10-2, the J gene TRBJ2-2; TRBD2 matches 10 bases. This CDR3 is built from 16 residues. Germline V gives CDR1 WSHSY, CDR2 SAAADI. The junction had 11 bases not matched to a gene; V was cut back by 6 bases and J by 7 bases. The CDR3 nucleotides are TGCGCCAGCAGGAAAATCTTAGCGGGAGGTGTCGGGGAGCTGTTTTTT. Amino acid sequence: CASRKILAGGVGELFF.